This T cell receptor beta chain was captured by sequencing in a study of neoadjuvant anti-PD-1 for oral cavity cancer. Only in-frame clones appear in the TCRdb table, and some are missing; sequencing was by immunoSEQ multiplex PCR. This table holds tens of thousands of clones, around 80% found once. Germline V gene sequence: CDR1 MNHNS, CDR2 SASEGT. V dropped 7 bases and J dropped 2 bases, with 9 bases sitting between them. The CDR3 length is 13 residues. The rearrangement joins TRBV6-1 to TRBJ2-4; D unclear. The TCR comes from a person aged 35-80 years with oral cavity squamous cell carcinoma. The sequencing used PBMCs, collected before nivolumab (anti-PD-1) treatment. Here the CDR3 reads CASMGLTKNIQYF. In DNA form, the CDR3 reads TGTGCCAGCATGGGCCTGACCAAAAACATTCAGTACTTC.